This T cell receptor beta chain was obtained from a study of molecular identifiers for immune sequencing clone quantification. Study information: Replicates involved a five-way split of RNA from about 19,000 or 110,000 naive CD8 cells, with sequencing of four.

TCRdb re-called the PCR reads with MiXCR, one entry per CDR3 protein. Of about 640,000 distinct CDR3 sequences in the sample, nearly 20% were seen once. Whole-study findings and limits: Spiked Jurkat TCR RNA equal to one cell could reportedly be picked out among 940,000 or so naive cells.

For this clonotype: Antigen unknown.

V dropped 1 base and J dropped 6 bases, with 12 bases sitting between them. The germline CDR1 and CDR2 sequences are SEHNR and FQNEAQ (reference sequence). The CDR3 covers 14 residues. The clonotype was recovered from a human donor in good health. Some libraries in this study had Jurkat cell RNA spiked in. The source material was naive CD8+ T cells from blood, with Jurkat cell RNA spiked in. Subset in this sample: FACS-sorted CD8+CD4-CCR7+CD45RA+ naive T cells. V gene TRBV7-9 combines with J gene TRBJ1-2; TRBD1 might be the D (5 bases). The CDR3 loop reads CASSLGSGYDGYTF. CDR3 coding DNA: TGTGCCAGCAGCTTAGGGTCAGGGTATGATGGCTACACCTTC.